Listed here is a single TCR beta chain. Trimming took 5 bases from V and 4 from J; bases not matched to a gene: 9. From germline, CDR1 is KGHSH and CDR2 LQKENI. The CDR3 extends over 15 amino acids. This entry comes from a study of blood T cell repertoires in COVID-19. Study-wide background: From T cells, B-cell-depleted T cells, or PBMCs came the material, which was cDNA or gDNA.

Data came from immunoSEQ multiplex PCR; TCRdb stores just in-frame clones and leaves some out. The sample includes 300,000 to 400,000 clones, 88% of them seen just once. This TCR was sampled from a woman in her thirties with acute COVID-19. Sequenced: PBMCs or T cells enriched from blood (not recorded which). J is TRBJ2-7 and V is TRBV18, with TRBD1 identical over 9 bases. The CDR3: CASSSPGTGKYEQYF. The CDR3 DNA is TGTGCCAGCTCATCTCCCGGGACAGGGAAATACGAGCAGTACTTC.